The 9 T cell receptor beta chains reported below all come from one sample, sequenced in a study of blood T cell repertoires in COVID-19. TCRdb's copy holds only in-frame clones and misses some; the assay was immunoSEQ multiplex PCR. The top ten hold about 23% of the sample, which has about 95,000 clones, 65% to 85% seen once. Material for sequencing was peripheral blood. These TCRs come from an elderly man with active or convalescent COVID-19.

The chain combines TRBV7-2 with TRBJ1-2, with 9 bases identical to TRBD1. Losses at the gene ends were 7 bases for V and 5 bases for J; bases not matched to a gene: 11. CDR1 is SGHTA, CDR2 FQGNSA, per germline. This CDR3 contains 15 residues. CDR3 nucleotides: TGTGCCAGCACCCTAGTCGTGGGACAGGGTTATGGCTACACCTTC. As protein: CASTLVVGQGYGYTF.

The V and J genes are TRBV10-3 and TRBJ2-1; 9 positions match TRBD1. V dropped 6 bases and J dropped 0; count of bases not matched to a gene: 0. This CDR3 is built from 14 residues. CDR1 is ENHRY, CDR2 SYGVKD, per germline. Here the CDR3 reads CAIRDRGSYNEQFF. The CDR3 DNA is TGTGCCATCAGGGACAGGGGCTCCTACAATGAGCAGTTCTTC.

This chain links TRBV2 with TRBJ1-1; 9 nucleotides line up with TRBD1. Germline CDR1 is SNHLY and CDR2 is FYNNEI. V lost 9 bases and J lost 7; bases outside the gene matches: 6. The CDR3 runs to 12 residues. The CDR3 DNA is TGTGCCAGTGGACAGGGGAGGGGTGAAGCTTTCTTT. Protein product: CASGQGRGEAFF.

The CDR3 reads CATSNGRVLRGYTF. The DNA of the CDR3 is TGTGCCACCAGCAATGGGAGAGTCCTTAGGGGCTACACCTTC. This chain uses TRBV15 with TRBJ1-2; D unresolved. Germline V gene lookup returns CDR1 LNHNV and CDR2 YYDKDF (reference sequence). Trimming removed 4 bases from V and 8 bases from J, with 17 bases in between. The CDR3 loop spans 14 amino acids.

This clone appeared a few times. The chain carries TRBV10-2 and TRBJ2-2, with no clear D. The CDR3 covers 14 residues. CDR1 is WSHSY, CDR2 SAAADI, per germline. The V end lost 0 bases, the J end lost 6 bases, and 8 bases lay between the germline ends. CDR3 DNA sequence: TGCGCCAGCAGTGAGTCGCAGCGTGCCGGGGAGCTGTTTTTT. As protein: CASSESQRAGELFF.

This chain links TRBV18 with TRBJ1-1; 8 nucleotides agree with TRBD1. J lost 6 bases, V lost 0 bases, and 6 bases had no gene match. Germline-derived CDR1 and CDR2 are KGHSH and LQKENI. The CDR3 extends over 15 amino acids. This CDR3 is CASSPPSAQGAEAFF. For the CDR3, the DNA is TGTGCCAGCTCACCACCCTCAGCACAGGGGGCTGAAGCTTTCTTT.

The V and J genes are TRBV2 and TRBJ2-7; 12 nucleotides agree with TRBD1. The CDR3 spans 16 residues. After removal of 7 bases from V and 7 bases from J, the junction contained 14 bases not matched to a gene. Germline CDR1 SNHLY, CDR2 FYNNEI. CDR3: CASTQRAGQGAGEQYF. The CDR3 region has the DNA TGTGCCAGCACTCAAAGGGCGGGACAGGGGGCTGGGGAGCAGTACTTC. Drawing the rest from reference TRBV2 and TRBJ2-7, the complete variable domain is EPEVTQTPSHQVTQMGQEVILRCVPISNHLYFYWYRQILGQKVEFLVSFYNNEISEKSEIFDDQFSVERPDGSNFTLKIRSTKLEDSAMYFCASTQRAGQGAGEQYFGPGTRLTVT.

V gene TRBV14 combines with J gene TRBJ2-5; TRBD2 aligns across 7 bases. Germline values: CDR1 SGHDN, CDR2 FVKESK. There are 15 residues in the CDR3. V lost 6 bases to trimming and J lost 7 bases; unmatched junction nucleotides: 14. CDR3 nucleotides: TGTGCCAGCAGTCATCGCGGGGACTACCTGGGGACCCAGTACTTC. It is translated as CASSHRGDYLGTQYF.

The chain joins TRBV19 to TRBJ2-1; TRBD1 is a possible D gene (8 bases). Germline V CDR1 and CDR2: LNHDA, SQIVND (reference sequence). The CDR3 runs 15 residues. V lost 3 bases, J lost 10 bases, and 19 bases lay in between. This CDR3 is CASSMTGEGGREQFF. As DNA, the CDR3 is TGTGCCAGTAGTATGACAGGGGAGGGGGGCCGCGAGCAGTTCTTC. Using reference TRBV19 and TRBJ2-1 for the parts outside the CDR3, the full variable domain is DGGITQSPKYLFRKEGQNVTLSCEQNLNHDAMYWYRQDPGQGLRLIYYSQIVNDFQKGDIAEGYSVSREKKESFPLTVTSAQKNPTAFYLCASSMTGEGGREQFFGPGTRLTVL.